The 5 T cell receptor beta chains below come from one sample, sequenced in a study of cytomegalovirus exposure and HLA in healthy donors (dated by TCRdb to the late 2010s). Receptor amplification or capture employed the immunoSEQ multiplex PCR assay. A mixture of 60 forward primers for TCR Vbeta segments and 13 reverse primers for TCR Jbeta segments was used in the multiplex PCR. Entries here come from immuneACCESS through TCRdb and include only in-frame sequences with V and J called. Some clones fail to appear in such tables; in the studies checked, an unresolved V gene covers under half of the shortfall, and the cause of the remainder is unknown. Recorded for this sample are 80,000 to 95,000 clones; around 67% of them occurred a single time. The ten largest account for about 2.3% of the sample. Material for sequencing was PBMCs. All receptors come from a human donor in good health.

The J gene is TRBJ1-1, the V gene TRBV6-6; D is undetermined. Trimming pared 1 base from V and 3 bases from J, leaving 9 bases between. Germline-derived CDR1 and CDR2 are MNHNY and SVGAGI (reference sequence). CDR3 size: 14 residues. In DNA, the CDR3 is TGTGCCAGCAGTTACTGGGGAGAGGACACTGAAGCTTTCTTT. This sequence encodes CASSYWGEDTEAFF.

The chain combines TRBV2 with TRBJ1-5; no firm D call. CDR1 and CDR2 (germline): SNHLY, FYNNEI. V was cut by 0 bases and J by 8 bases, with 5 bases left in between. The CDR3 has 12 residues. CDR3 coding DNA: TGTGCCAGCAGTGAAGCGCTAAAGCCCCAGCATTTT. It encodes CASSEALKPQHF.

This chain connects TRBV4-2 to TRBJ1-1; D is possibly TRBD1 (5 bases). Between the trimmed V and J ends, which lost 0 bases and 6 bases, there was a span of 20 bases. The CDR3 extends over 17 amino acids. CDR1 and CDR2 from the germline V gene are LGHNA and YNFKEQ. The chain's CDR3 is CASSQDAGTPASSEAFF. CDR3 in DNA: TGTGCCAGCAGCCAAGACGCCGGGACTCCAGCATCCTCTGAAGCTTTCTTT.

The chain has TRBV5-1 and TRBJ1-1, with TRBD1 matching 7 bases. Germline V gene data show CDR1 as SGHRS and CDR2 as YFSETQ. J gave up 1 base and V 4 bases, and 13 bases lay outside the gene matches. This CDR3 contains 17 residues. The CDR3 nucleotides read TGCGCCAGCAGCCGCGGAACTACAGGGGTGGCGAACACTGAAGCTTTCTTT. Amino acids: CASSRGTTGVANTEAFF.

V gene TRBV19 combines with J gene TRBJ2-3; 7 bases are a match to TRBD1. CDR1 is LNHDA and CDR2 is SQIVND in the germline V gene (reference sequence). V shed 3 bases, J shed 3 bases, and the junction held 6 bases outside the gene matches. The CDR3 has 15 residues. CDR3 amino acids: CASSIHRGRTDTQYF. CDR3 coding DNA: TGTGCCAGTAGTATCCACAGGGGACGAACAGATACGCAGTATTTT. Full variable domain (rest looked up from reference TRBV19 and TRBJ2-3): DGGITQSPKYLFRKEGQNVTLSCEQNLNHDAMYWYRQDPGQGLRLIYYSQIVNDFQKGDIAEGYSVSREKKESFPLTVTSAQKNPTAFYLCASSIHRGRTDTQYFGPGTRLTVL.